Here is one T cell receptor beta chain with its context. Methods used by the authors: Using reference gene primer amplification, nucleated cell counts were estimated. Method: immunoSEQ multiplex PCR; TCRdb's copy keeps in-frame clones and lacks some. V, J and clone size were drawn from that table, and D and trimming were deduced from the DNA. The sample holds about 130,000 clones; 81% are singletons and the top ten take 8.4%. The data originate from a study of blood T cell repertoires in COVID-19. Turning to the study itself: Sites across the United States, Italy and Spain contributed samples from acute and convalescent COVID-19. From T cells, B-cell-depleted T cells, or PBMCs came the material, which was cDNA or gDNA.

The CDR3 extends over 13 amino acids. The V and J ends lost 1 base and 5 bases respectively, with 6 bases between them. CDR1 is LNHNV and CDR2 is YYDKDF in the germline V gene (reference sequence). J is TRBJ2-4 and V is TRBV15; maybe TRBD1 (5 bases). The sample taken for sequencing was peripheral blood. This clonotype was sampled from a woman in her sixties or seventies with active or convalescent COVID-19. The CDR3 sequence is CATSRGGQNIQYF. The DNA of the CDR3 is TGTGCCACCAGCAGAGGGGGCCAAAACATTCAGTACTTC.